The sequence of this TCR beta chain was determined in a study of blood T cell repertoires in COVID-19. The wider study: COVID-19 samples collected from the United States, Italy and Spain covered acute and convalescent phases. From T cells, B-cell-depleted T cells, or PBMCs came the material, which was cDNA or gDNA.

Between the trimmed V and J ends, which lost 5 bases and 0 bases, there was a span of 7 bases. The CDR3 is 14 residues long. Germline values: CDR1 KGHDR, CDR2 SFDVKD. Source study methods: Reference gene primer amplification gave estimated nucleated cell counts. Generated by immunoSEQ multiplex PCR, the TCRdb table keeps only in-frame clones and is missing some. The V and J calls and clone size were taken over from that table, and D and trimming were inferred from the DNA. The profile shows more than 65,000 clones, under 95% of them singletons. The sequence derives from a human donor in a cohort sampled during active COVID-19. This chain connects TRBV24-1 to TRBJ1-5, with D hard to call. Material: peripheral blood. For the CDR3, the DNA is TGTGCCACCAGTGCTACAGTTAGCAATCAGCCCCAGCATTTT. It yields the protein CATSATVSNQPQHF.